This T cell receptor (beta chain) was sequenced for a study of blood T cell repertoires in COVID-19. Across the study: The samples span acute and convalescent COVID-19 from the United States, Italy and Spain. From T cells, B-cell-depleted T cells, or PBMCs came the material, which was cDNA or gDNA.

This clone was recorded once. Methods used by the authors: The authors estimated nucleated cell counts from reference gene primer amplification. TCRdb's copy holds only in-frame clones and misses some; the assay was immunoSEQ multiplex PCR. For V, J and clone size, that table is used; D and trimming come from the DNA. The sample includes 87,000 or so clones, about 85% of them seen just once. Seattle cases were enrolled at active infection and followed longitudinally. There are 15 residues in the CDR3. Germline values: CDR1 ENHRY, CDR2 SYGVKD. The ends lost 3 bases at V and 4 bases at J; junction bases unmatched: 5.

Source material: peripheral blood. This rearrangement joins TRBV10-3 to TRBJ2-2; 7 nucleotides align to TRBD2. This TCR was sampled from a woman of 80 years or more with COVID-19, enrolled during active disease. The CDR3 sequence: CAISESGGPTGELFF. The DNA for the CDR3 is TGTGCCATCAGTGAATCGGGGGGACCCACCGGGGAGCTGTTTTTT.